The clone carrying this TCR beta chain has a handful of counts. Its antigen is not known. This sample was taken from a study of cytomegalovirus exposure and HLA in healthy donors. Study findings and constraints: Reportedly, diagnosis of cytomegalovirus status by the classifier showed high specificity and sensitivity. Analyzed later, most CMV-associated TCR beta chains appeared HLA-restricted. The study listed 164 cytomegalovirus-associated TCR beta chains. By HLA locus, TCR association rates varied in a later analysis, with DRB1 showing the most and HLA-C the fewest.

The CDR3 is 12 amino acids. CDR1 and CDR2 (germline): SGHNT, YENEEA. Trimming removed 5 bases from V and 9 bases from J; junction bases left unmatched: 4. PCR was performed using 60 Vbeta and 13 Jbeta primers. The assay was immunoSEQ multiplex PCR, and TCRdb's table has in-frame clones only and misses some. The sample carries more than 80,000 clones, around 81% recorded once. The origin of this receptor is a female donor in good health and CMV-seropositive. The chain employs TRBV11-3 and TRBJ1-1; TRBD1 aligns across 9 bases. Sequenced material: PBMCs. CDR3 sequence: CASSQDRGKAFF. In DNA form, the CDR3 reads TGTGCCAGCAGCCAGGACAGGGGAAAAGCTTTCTTT.